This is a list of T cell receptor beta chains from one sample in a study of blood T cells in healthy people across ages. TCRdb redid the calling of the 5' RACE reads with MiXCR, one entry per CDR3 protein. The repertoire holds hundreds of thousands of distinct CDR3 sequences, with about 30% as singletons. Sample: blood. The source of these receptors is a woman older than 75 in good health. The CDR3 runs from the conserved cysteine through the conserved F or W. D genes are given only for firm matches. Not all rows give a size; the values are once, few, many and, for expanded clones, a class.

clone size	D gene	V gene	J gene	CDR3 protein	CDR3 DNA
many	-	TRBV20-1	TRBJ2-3	CSLNRGISTDTQYF	TGCAGTCTTAACCGGGGGATTAGCACAGATACGCAGTATTTT
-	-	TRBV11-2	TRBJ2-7	CASSGSHEQYF	TGTGCCAGCAGCGGTTCGCACGAGCAGTACTTC
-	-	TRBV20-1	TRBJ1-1	CSASPNNRIMNTEAFF	TGCAGTGCTAGTCCAAATAACCGAATCATGAACACTGAAGCTTTCTTT
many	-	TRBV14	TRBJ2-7	CASSQDRVEQYF	TGTGCCAGCAGCCAAGACAGGGTCGAGCAGTACTTC
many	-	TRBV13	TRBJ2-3	CASSAGGEHSTDTQYF	TGTGCCAGCAGCGCCGGGGGCGAGCATAGCACAGATACGCAGTATTTT
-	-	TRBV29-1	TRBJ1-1	CSVVRGVWNTEAFF	TGCAGCGTTGTCAGGGGCGTTTGGAACACTGAAGCTTTCTTT
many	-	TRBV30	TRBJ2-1	CAWRRDRGVTNEQFF	TGTGCCTGGAGGAGGGATAGGGGGGTTACGAATGAGCAGTTCTTC
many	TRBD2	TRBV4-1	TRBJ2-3	CASRGRDPATSGVKDTQYF	TGCGCCAGCAGGGGCCGGGACCCGGCGACTAGCGGGGTTAAAGATACGCAGTATTTT
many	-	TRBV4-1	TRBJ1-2	CASSQDLAGLAVGGYTF	TGCGCCAGCAGCCAAGACCTGGCGGGATTGGCAGTCGGTGGCTACACCTTC
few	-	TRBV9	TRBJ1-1	CASHRIPNTEAFF	TGTGCCTCCCATCGGATACCAAACACTGAAGCTTTCTTT
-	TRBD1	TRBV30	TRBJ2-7	CAWSLRQGLYNEQYF	TGTGCCTGGAGTCTTCGACAGGGGCTCTACAATGAGCAGTACTTC
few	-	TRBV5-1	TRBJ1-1	CASNAGGKGSEAFF	TGCGCCAGCAACGCGGGGGGGAAGGGGTCTGAAGCTTTCTTT
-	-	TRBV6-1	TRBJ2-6	CASGRTVSGANVLTF	TGTGCCAGCGGCAGGACAGTCTCTGGGGCCAACGTCCTGACTTTC
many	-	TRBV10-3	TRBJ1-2	CAISESGANYGYTF	TGTGCCATCAGTGAAAGCGGGGCTAACTATGGCTACACCTTC
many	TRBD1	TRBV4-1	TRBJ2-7	CASSQAGTGAYEQYF	TGCGCCAGCAGCCAAGCCGGGACAGGGGCCTACGAGCAGTACTTC
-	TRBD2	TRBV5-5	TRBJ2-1	CASSLAGLGVYNEQFF	TGTGCCAGCAGCTTGGCGGGACTAGGGGTCTACAATGAGCAGTTCTTC
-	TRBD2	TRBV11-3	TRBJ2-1	CASSGGASGIREQFF	TGTGCCAGCAGCGGTGGGGCTAGCGGGATCCGGGAGCAGTTCTTC
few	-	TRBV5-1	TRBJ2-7	CASSPINDRPFYEQYF	TGCGCCAGCAGCCCCATAAATGACAGGCCATTCTACGAGCAGTACTTC
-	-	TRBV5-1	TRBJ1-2	CASSLTSVTGTYGYTF	TGCGCCAGCAGCTTGACCTCGGTGACAGGCACCTATGGCTACACCTTC
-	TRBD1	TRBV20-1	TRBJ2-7	CSAPWTGGTYEQYF	TGCAGTGCTCCCTGGACAGGGGGGACTTACGAGCAGTACTTC
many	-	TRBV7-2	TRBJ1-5	CASSLMGGDSNQPQHF	TGTGCCAGCAGCCTAATGGGAGGGGACAGCAATCAGCCCCAGCATTTT
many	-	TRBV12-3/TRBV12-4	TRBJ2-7	CASRAWGADYEQYF	TGTGCCAGCAGGGCCTGGGGGGCCGATTACGAGCAGTACTTC
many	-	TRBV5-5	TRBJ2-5	CASSWGYQETQYF	TGTGCCAGCAGCTGGGGGTACCAAGAGACCCAGTACTTC
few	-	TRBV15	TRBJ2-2	CATRENTGELFF	TGTGCCACCAGGGAGAACACCGGGGAGCTGTTTTTT
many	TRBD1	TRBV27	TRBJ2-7	CASSLSARPGGRYEQYF	TGTGCCAGCAGTTTATCAGCCCGGCCAGGGGGCAGATACGAGCAGTACTTC
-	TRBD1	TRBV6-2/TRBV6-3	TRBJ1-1	CASSLYPGQKNTEAFF	TGTGCCAGCAGCCTCTATCCGGGACAGAAGAACACTGAGGCTTTCTTT
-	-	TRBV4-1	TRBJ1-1	CASSQDYARRSSEAFF	TGCGCCAGCAGCCAAGATTACGCAAGGCGATCTTCCGAAGCTTTCTTT
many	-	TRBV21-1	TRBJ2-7	CASSKGGAGVKPHEQYF	TGTGCCAGCAGCAAAGGTGGGGCAGGGGTGAAACCCCACGAGCAGTACTTC
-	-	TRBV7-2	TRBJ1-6	CASSPWGREVNSPLHF	TGTGCCAGCAGCCCCTGGGGCAGGGAAGTTAATTCACCCCTCCACTTT
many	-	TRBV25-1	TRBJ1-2	CASRMGGNGYTF	TGTGCCAGCAGAATGGGAGGTAATGGCTACACCTTC
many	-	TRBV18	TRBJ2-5	CASSLQETQYF	TGTGCCAGCAGTTTACAAGAGACCCAGTACTTC
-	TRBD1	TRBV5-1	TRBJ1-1	CASSFMPGQGGVGTEAFF	TGCGCCAGCAGCTTTATGCCGGGACAGGGGGGGGTTGGCACTGAAGCTTTCTTT
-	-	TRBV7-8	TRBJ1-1	CASRPRGGTEAFF	TGTGCCAGCAGACCCCGGGGAGGAACTGAAGCTTTCTTT
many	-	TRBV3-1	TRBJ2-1	CASSQGLSGRLSEQFF	TGTGCCAGCAGCCAAGGCCTGAGCGGACGCCTTTCTGAGCAGTTCTTC
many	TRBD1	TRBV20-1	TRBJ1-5	CSARTGISNQPQHF	TGCAGTGCACGGACAGGGATTAGCAATCAGCCCCAGCATTTT
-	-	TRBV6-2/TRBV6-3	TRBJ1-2	CASLRVNDSYTF	TGTGCCAGCTTACGGGTTAACGATAGCTACACCTTC